This T cell receptor (beta chain) was retrieved from a study of cytomegalovirus exposure and HLA in healthy donors. The CDR3 loop spans 14 amino acids. The V segment lost 5 bases and the J segment 2 bases; nucleotides outside the gene matches: 4. Germline CDR1 is SGHTA and CDR2 is FQGNSA. The PCR made use of 60 Vbeta and 13 Jbeta primers. TCRdb keeps only in-frame clones here, not all; method: immunoSEQ multiplex PCR. This table holds 150,000 to 200,000 clones, about four fifths found once. The sequencing input was PBMCs. The V gene is TRBV7-2, the J gene TRBJ1-1; TRBD1 matches at 8 bases. This sequence originates from a male donor in good health and CMV-seropositive. The CDR3 loop is CASSRDRGNTEAFF. The CDR3 nucleotides read TGTGCCAGCAGCCGAGACAGGGGAAACACTGAAGCTTTCTTT.